This T cell receptor (beta chain) was sequenced in a study of monozygotic twins with inflammatory bowel disease (dated by TCRdb to about 2019). Context from the whole study: The full study comprised 28 monozygotic twin pairs: nine German pairs (four IBD-concordant, five IBD-discordant) and 19 IBD-discordant Danish pairs. Disease-associated traits were sought mainly through comparisons between IBD patients and their genetically identical healthy co-twins within discordant pairs. Each individual had, on average, about 151 000 unique TCRalpha sequences and 181 000 unique TCRbeta sequences available for analysis.

Broader findings and caveats from the paper: Compared with healthy twins, IBD patients shared fewer clonotypes with other individuals, and the difference was most pronounced in patients with signs of disease activity. Because patients received different immunosuppressive treatments, the repertoires may have picked up extra background noise and variability between individuals. IBD patients had lower TCRbeta repertoire diversity, measured by the inverse Simpson index, than their healthy co-twins. Repertoire similarity did not differ between concordant and discordant twins, possibly due to limited statistical power. The analysis was unable to tell apart different T cell subtypes. No single strong signal or clonotype linked to IBD turned up in the results, so the idea that one exists was not supported.

CDR1 is given as LNHDA and CDR2 as SQIVND, both from the germline V gene (reference sequence). The CDR3 spans 13 residues, from the cysteine through the phenylalanine. DNA is not on record. The library was generated by 5' RACE. Each TCR library was prepared from about 4,000 ng of total RNA. For each sample, cDNA synthesis with SMARTScribe reverse transcriptase was split into eight separate reactions. During cDNA synthesis, template switching was used to introduce unique molecular identifiers that contained a 6-nucleotide sample barcode. Two nested PCRs of approximately 16 and 10 cycles amplified the TCRalpha and TCRbeta cDNA, and bead purification followed each PCR. Before amplification, cDNA was treated with uracil DNA-glycosylase and purified using the QIAquick PCR purification kit. In the second PCR, Illumina TruSeq-compatible adapters and sample-specific barcodes were added. Library quality and concentration were assessed using TapeStation and Qubit, and about 4.7 ng of each library was pooled. Sequencing of pooled libraries was carried out on an Illumina HiSeq2500 single-index Rapid Run using 2 x 100 bp reads and custom sequencing primers. In the original analysis: PCR and sequencing errors were corrected by UMI-based consensus assembly using MiGEC version 1.2.6. V(D)J alignment, clonotype assembly and CDR3 extraction were performed with MiXCR version 2.1.1. To normalise gene usage, clonotype sharing and MAIT/NKT TCR abundance, the analysis used the top 1000, 10 000 and 20 000 clonotypes per sample. Diversity was computed as the inverse Simpson index with the vegan R package after downsampling to 27 000 UMIs. Paired Mann-Whitney U tests were applied to discordant twin pairs, and Benjamini-Hochberg correction was used for multiple testing. TCRdb reprocessed the reads and provides one entry for every CDR3 protein sequence; no DNA is given. TCRdb's processing, not the authors', yielded these V and J calls. The sample table gives 150,000 or so distinct CDR3 sequences. About 8% of the sample lies in the top ten.

Points on this clonotype: Its antigen is unknown.

From each donor, a roughly 2.7 ml peripheral blood sample was collected into PAXgene tubes and kept at -80 degrees C. Without T cell sorting, total RNA was isolated from whole blood using the PAXgene blood miRNA kit on an automated QIAcube. Peripheral blood from monozygotic twin pairs, either concordant or discordant for inflammatory bowel disease, underwent deep TCRalpha and TCRbeta repertoire profiling that used unique molecular barcoding. Smoking habits were recorded for all twin pairs, with individuals classified as current, former or never smokers. Input material: blood. The chain is encoded by TRBV19 joined to TRBJ2-1; the TCRdb call, TRBD1, lacks DNA for checking. The origin of this receptor is a human donor with ulcerative colitis or Crohn's disease, or a healthy co-twin of an affected twin (not recorded which). The CDR3 sequence is CASSIGGVVEQFF.